This T cell receptor (beta chain) was identified in a study of blood T cells in healthy people across ages. V shed 4 bases and J shed 4 bases, with 13 bases lying between them. Germline lookup yields CDR1 MNHEY and CDR2 SMNVEV (reference sequence). This CDR3 is built from 14 residues. This clonotype has just a few counts. With a J-beta primer mix and a sample-barcoded 5' primer, a second PCR ran about 7 to 12 cycles. TCRdb analysed the 5' RACE reads with MiXCR anew, one entry per CDR3 protein. The repertoire holds approximately 810,000 distinct CDR3 sequences, with 25% to 30% as singletons. This receptor was obtained from an elderly woman in good health. The rearrangement links TRBV27 to TRBJ1-2, with a weak D call TRBD1 (6 bases). Material for sequencing was blood. The CDR3 DNA reads as TGTGCCAGCAGTTCTCCGACAGGTGCCTATGGCTACACCTTC. Its protein is CASSSPTGAYGYTF.